Listed below are T cell receptor beta chains from one sample, sequenced in a study of molecular identifiers for immune sequencing clone quantification. From the PCR reads, TCRdb called clonotypes with MiXCR, one entry per CDR3 protein. The sample has about 640,000 distinct CDR3 sequences, just under 20% seen once. Sequenced: naive CD8+ T cells from blood, with Jurkat cell RNA spiked in. The receptors come from a human donor in good health. Some libraries in this study had Jurkat cell RNA spiked in. Each CDR3 is given with its conserved first and last residue. Each record gives: V gene, D gene, clone size, J gene, CDR3 DNA, CDR3 protein. The D gene is left open where the match is weak. Not all rows give a size; the values are once, few, many and, for expanded clones, a class.

TRBV4-1	TRBD1	many	TRBJ2-1	TGCGCCAGCAGCCAAGAGATGCGACAGGGGAATGAGCAGTTCTTC	CASSQEMRQGNEQFF
TRBV12-3/TRBV12-4	-	many	TRBJ1-1	TGTGCCAGCAGTTTTGGGGGCGCGGGCACTGAAGCTTTCTTT	CASSFGGAGTEAFF
TRBV12-3/TRBV12-4	TRBD1	few	TRBJ2-7	TGTGCCAGCAGTCAAACTCAGGGGGTGAGGGAGCAGTACTTC	CASSQTQGVREQYF
TRBV7-6	-	-	TRBJ2-1	TGTGCCAGCAGCTTAAGCCCCCTGAGCTCCTACAATGAGCAGTTCTTC	CASSLSPLSSYNEQFF
TRBV27	-	few	TRBJ2-7	TGTGCCAGCAGTGCGACTACCCTAACCTACGAGCAGTACTTC	CASSATTLTYEQYF
TRBV19	TRBD2	-	TRBJ2-7	TGTGCCAGTAGTATAGTGGACAGCGGGGGCTACGAGCAGTACTTC	CASSIVDSGGYEQYF
TRBV6-5	-	few	TRBJ1-4	TGTGCCGCAAGGGACGGGGAAAAACTGTTTTTT	CAARDGEKLFF
TRBV7-9	TRBD1	many	TRBJ2-5	TGTGCCAGCAGCACCTCCGGGACAGGGAAAAAAGAGACCCAGTACTTC	CASSTSGTGKKETQYF
TRBV11-2	-	many	TRBJ1-5	TGTGCCAGCAGCCCCGGGTCCACATCCTTAAGCAATCAGCCCCAGCATTTT	CASSPGSTSLSNQPQHF
TRBV2	-	many	TRBJ2-2	TGTGCCAGCAGTGTCCCGACAGACACTACCCCCACCGGGGAGCTGTTTTTT	CASSVPTDTTPTGELFF
TRBV29-1	-	many	TRBJ2-5	TGCAGCGTTGAGCCCAGGGAAGAGACCCAGTACTTC	CSVEPREETQYF
TRBV6-2/TRBV6-3	TRBD2	few	TRBJ2-3	TGTGCCAGCACCCCCCGAGAGGGGAGGGTGGACACAGATACGCAGTATTTT	CASTPREGRVDTDTQYF
TRBV28	TRBD2	many	TRBJ2-1	TGTGCCAGCAGCTCTACGACTAGCGGGAGGGCCCCCTACAATGAGCAGTTCTTC	CASSSTTSGRAPYNEQFF
TRBV7-6	-	many	TRBJ2-2	TGTGCCAGCAGCCCAATGTCTCGGACCGGGGAGCTGTTTTTT	CASSPMSRTGELFF
TRBV5-4	TRBD2	many	TRBJ2-3	TGTGCCAGCGGCGGGACTAGCGGGGGGGCCCGACTTGGAGATACGCAGTATTTT	CASGGTSGGARLGDTQYF
TRBV20-1	-	many	TRBJ2-7	TGCAGCCCTAAGTGGGCTAGCGAGTACGAGCAGTACTTC	CSPKWASEYEQYF